This T cell receptor beta chain was retrieved from a study of blood T cell repertoires in COVID-19. Study at large: Whether acute or convalescent, the COVID-19 samples came from the United States, Italy and Spain. Nucleic acid was either cDNA or gDNA, and it came from T cells, B-cell-depleted T cells, or PBMCs.

The table lists this clone with a few counts. The CDR3 totals 16 residues. Per the study methods: Quantification of nucleated cells was approximated via reference gene primer amplification. Method: immunoSEQ multiplex PCR; TCRdb's copy keeps in-frame clones and lacks some. The V and J calls and clone size were taken over from that table, and D and trimming were inferred from the DNA. The data hold about 75,000 clones, with about nine tenths observed a single time. The sequence was obtained from a human donor in a cohort sampled during active COVID-19. This chain connects TRBV21-1 to TRBJ1-1; TRBD1 is taken as the D call from the table, unchecked against the DNA. TRBV21-1 is shown as a pseudogene. Specimen: peripheral blood. The CDR3 loop reads CASSPPGTKRNTEAFF. The CDR3 DNA follows: TGTGCCAGCAGTCCCCCGGGGACAAAAAGGAACACTGAAGCTTTCTTT.